This T cell receptor (beta chain) was identified in a study of T cell changes during pregnancy in multiple sclerosis. The CDR3 spans 19 residues. With 5 bases removed from V and 3 bases from J, the gap between germline ends came to 28 bases. The germline V gene encodes CDR1 SGHNT and CDR2 YENEEA. Sequenced by immunoSEQ multiplex PCR; TCRdb stores in-frame clones only, minus some. The sample has roughly 64,000 clones; around 90% are singletons. V and J are TRBV11-3 and TRBJ1-1; the D gene is possibly TRBD1 (6 bases). The TCR was taken from a female donor in good health, enrolled as a control in a pregnancy study. This material consisted of peripheral blood, taken in the third trimester of pregnancy. CDR3 DNA sequence: TGTGCCAGCAGCGGACGGCGGACGTTGGGGGGGCCGTTCGACACTGAAGCTTTCTTT. It translates to CASSGRRTLGGPFDTEAFF.